A single sample is the source of the 30 T cell receptor beta chains below, sequenced in a study of T cell clonotyping in hematopoietic cell transplantation. This table comes from immunoSEQ multiplex PCR, and its TCRdb copy is limited to in-frame clones, with some not included. The sample holds 35,000 to 45,000 clones, over 85% seen once. Time point of the sample: recipient sample about 28 days before transplant, after cytoreduction. The sample consisted of peripheral blood mononuclear cells, taken before stem cell transplant. The receptors originated from a middle-aged man with chronic myeloid leukemia. Some clones in this sample may be carry-over from other donors' samples.

V and J are TRBV2 and TRBJ1-5; TRBD1 matches 10 bases. Germline V CDR1 and CDR2: SNHLY, FYNNEI. With V trimmed by 2 bases and J by 2 bases, 6 bases remained unmatched. The CDR3 consists of 17 residues. Written as DNA, the CDR3 is TGTGCCAGCAGTGAACTCGTCGGGACAGGGGGCAATCAGCCCCAGCATTTT. Encoded protein: CASSELVGTGGNQPQHF.

V usage is TRBV7-2 and J usage is TRBJ1-5; 10 bases are shared with TRBD1. V was pared by 4 bases and J by 5 bases, with 8 bases of the junction left unmatched. The germline gives CDR1 SGHTA, CDR2 FQGNSA. This CDR3 contains 16 residues. This CDR3 reads CASSSRDRGTHQPQHF. As DNA, the CDR3 is TGTGCCAGCAGCTCCCGGGACAGGGGTACCCATCAGCCCCAGCATTTT.

The chain has TRBV2 and TRBJ1-4; D is perhaps TRBD1 (5 bases). In germline, CDR1 is SNHLY, CDR2 FYNNEI. The V end lost 7 bases, the J end lost 8 bases, and 17 bases lay between the germline ends. This CDR3 is built from 14 residues. The CDR3 protein is CASTNLGRGEKLFF. The CDR3 DNA sequence: TGTGCCAGCACCAACCTGGGACGGGGGGAAAAACTGTTTTTT.

V and J are TRBV29-1 and TRBJ2-7; D is undetermined. CDR3 length: 13 amino acids. Trimming cost V 3 bases and J 0 bases, with 9 bases left between them. CDR1 and CDR2 (germline): SQVTM, ANQGSEA. DNA for the CDR3: TGCAGCGTTGAGATGGTCAACTCCTACGAGCAGTACTTC. Amino acid sequence: CSVEMVNSYEQYF.

The chain is built from TRBV5-4 and TRBJ2-7, with D tentatively TRBD1 (6 bases). The length of the CDR3 is 16 residues. V was shortened by 4 bases and J by 8 bases, with 25 bases between the two germline ends. CDR1 and CDR2 (germline): SGHNT, YYREEE (reference sequence). Written as DNA, the CDR3 is TGTGCCAGCAGCCCACCTGTTTCCTCCGGGACAATGAAGCAGTACTTC. Its protein is CASSPPVSSGTMKQYF.

V gene TRBV15 combines with J gene TRBJ1-6; TRBD1 aligns across 11 bases. Trimming at V came to 1 base and at J to 6 bases, leaving 5 bases not matched to a gene. Germline assignment: CDR1 LNHNV and CDR2 YYDKDF (reference sequence). The CDR3 has 17 amino acids. Here the CDR3 reads CATSRGGQGAFNSPLHF. The CDR3 nucleotides are TGTGCCACCAGCAGAGGAGGACAGGGGGCCTTTAATTCACCCCTCCACTTT.

As to this clone: Other nucleotide sequences from this sample produce the same CDR3. The CDR3 region is CASSSSSYEQYF. CDR3 sequence (DNA): TGTGCCAGCAGTTCGAGCTCCTACGAGCAGTACTTC. The rearrangement uses TRBV27 and TRBJ2-7; D is unclear. Germline V CDR1 and CDR2: MNHEY, SMNVEV (reference sequence). The CDR3 extends over 12 amino acids. The V end was cut by 4 bases, the J end by 0 bases, with 4 bases between.

The chain has TRBV9 and TRBJ2-2; 15 bases match TRBD2. J lost 4 bases, V lost 3 bases, and 7 bases had no gene match. The CDR3 is 18 residues long. Germline V lookup: CDR1 SGDLS, CDR2 YYNGEE. DNA of the CDR3: TGTGCCAGCAGCGCCCGGACTAGCGGGGGGGGCCCCACCGGGGAGCTGTTTTTT. This translates into CASSARTSGGGPTGELFF.

V gene TRBV4-3 combines with J gene TRBJ2-7; 8 bases match TRBD2. Germline V lookup: CDR1 LGHNA, CDR2 YSLEER. With V trimmed by 0 bases and J by 7 bases, 5 bases remained unmatched. CDR3 length: 14 amino acids. The CDR3 DNA follows: TGCGCCAGCAGCCAAGATCGCACGGGGGGGGAGCAGTACTTC. Translation: CASSQDRTGGEQYF.

The chain has TRBV20-1 and TRBJ2-7; a possible D gene is TRBD1 (5 bases). CDR1 DFQATT and CDR2 SNEGSKA come from the germline V gene (reference sequence). Trimming pared 5 bases from V and 5 bases from J, leaving 10 bases between. This CDR3 is 11 amino acids long. In DNA form, the CDR3 reads TGCAGTGCTGGCCAGGGTGACGAGCAGTACTTC. Protein: CSAGQGDEQYF.

The genes are TRBV19 and TRBJ2-7, with D maybe TRBD1 (6 bases). V lost 6 bases and J lost 2, with 11 bases in between. Looked up from germline, CDR1 is LNHDA and CDR2 is SQIVND (reference sequence). This CDR3 is built from 13 residues. CDR3 in DNA: TGTGCCAGTAGGTCCAGGGGAGCCTACGAGCAGTACTTC. Its translation: CASRSRGAYEQYF.

The gene calls are TRBV7-9 and TRBJ2-7; D not resolved. The V gene lost 3 bases and the J gene lost 3 bases, with 18 bases spanning the gap. Per germline, CDR1 SEHNR and CDR2 FQNEAQ (reference sequence). This CDR3 has 16 residues. In nucleotides, the CDR3 is TGTGCCAGCAGCTTTGCGCTTGGGCAGGCCAGCTACGAGCAGTACTTC. Translated, it gives CASSFALGQASYEQYF.

This clone was picked up one time. CDR3 DNA sequence: TGTGCCAGCAGCTCTCCGGGGGGGGGAGAAGCTTTCTTT. Residues: CASSSPGGGEAFF. This chain links TRBV7-6 with TRBJ1-1, with a possible D match to TRBD1 (5 bases). This CDR3 is built from 13 residues. Germline V lookup: CDR1 SGHVS, CDR2 FNYEAQ. V lost 4 bases, J lost 8 bases, and 14 bases lay in between.

V gene TRBV7-2 combines with J gene TRBJ2-3, with TRBD1 matching over 10 bases. V was clipped by 5 bases and J by 3 bases; unmatched bases: 8. Per the germline V gene, CDR1 is SGHTA and CDR2 is FQGNSA. The CDR3 runs 16 residues. The DNA of the CDR3 is TGTGCCAGCAGCCCAGGGACAGGGGTCGGGACAGATACGCAGTATTTT. The encoded protein is CASSPGTGVGTDTQYF.

The genes are TRBV10-3 and TRBJ1-3; 9 bases fit TRBD1. Germline CDR1 ENHRY, CDR2 SYGVKD. The V and J ends lost 4 bases and 7 bases, in that order; junction bases with no gene match: 2. The CDR3 contains 13 residues. The CDR3 region is CAISAGQGNTIYF. As DNA, the CDR3 is TGTGCCATCAGTGCGGGACAGGGTAACACCATATATTTT.

V and J are TRBV19 and TRBJ2-6; no firm D call. Germline V gives CDR1 LNHDA, CDR2 SQIVND (reference sequence). The CDR3 spans 13 residues. Trimming shortened V by 5 bases and J by 0 bases, and 2 bases separated the two germline ends. CDR3 coding DNA: TGTGCCAGTAGTCCCTCTGGGGCCAACGTCCTGACTTTC. Amino acids: CASSPSGANVLTF.

V and J are TRBV30 and TRBJ1-1; tentatively, D is TRBD1 (5 bases). V was trimmed by 0 bases and J by 1 base, leaving 12 bases between them. The CDR3 sequence is 15 residues long. Germline lookup yields CDR1 GTSNPN and CDR2 SVGIG (reference sequence). The CDR3 loop is CAWSVRFGGNTEAFF. CDR3 bases: TGTGCCTGGAGTGTACGGTTTGGGGGGAACACTGAAGCTTTCTTT.

This sequence joins TRBV7-2 and TRBJ2-1, with 10 positions matching TRBD1. The germline gives CDR1 SGHTA, CDR2 FQGNSA. This CDR3 contains 15 residues. The J segment lost 6 bases and the V segment lost 4 bases, leaving 6 bases of the junction unmatched. CDR3: CASSYWTGGPNEQFF. CDR3 nucleotide sequence: TGTGCCAGCAGCTACTGGACAGGGGGTCCCAATGAGCAGTTCTTC.

The chain is built from TRBV7-2 and TRBJ2-7; D is possibly TRBD1 (5 bases). The CDR3 is made up of 14 amino acids. Germline CDR1 reads SGHTA; CDR2 reads FQGNSA. Trimming removed 1 base at V and 3 bases at J, with 10 bases between. This CDR3 is CASSLGGGGYEQYF. The CDR3 region has the DNA TGTGCCAGCAGCTTAGGGGGCGGCGGCTACGAGCAGTACTTC.

The CDR3, as DNA: TGTGCCAGCAGTGGCAGGGGGGGTGGCTACACCTTC. It encodes CASSGRGGGYTF. The rearrangement links TRBV25-1 to TRBJ1-2, with TRBD1 identical over 7 bases. Germline V lookup: CDR1 MGHDK, CDR2 SYGVNS. V shed 4 bases, J shed 7 bases, and the junction held 3 bases outside the gene matches. The CDR3 consists of 12 residues.

The chain carries TRBV6-5 and TRBJ1-1, with 9 bases aligning to TRBD1. This CDR3 is built from 15 residues. CDR1 is MNHEY, CDR2 SVGAGI, per germline. V shed 1 base and J 5 bases; nucleotides not matched to a gene: 5. As DNA, the CDR3 is TGTGCCAGCAGTTACTTACCCGGGACAGGGACTGAAGCTTTCTTT. Translating it yields CASSYLPGTGTEAFF.

The V and J genes are TRBV6-1 and TRBJ1-2; TRBD1 aligns across 8 bases. The CDR3 has 16 residues. Germline CDR1 MNHNS, CDR2 SASEGT. J gave up 2 bases and V 0 bases, and 5 bases lay outside the gene matches. The CDR3 sequence is CASSEALRTGNYGYTF. CDR3 coding DNA: TGTGCCAGCAGTGAAGCGCTTAGGACAGGGAACTATGGCTACACCTTC.

This sequence joins TRBV5-1 and TRBJ1-5; D remains ambiguous. Per germline, CDR1 SGHRS and CDR2 YFSETQ. The germline V and J ends were trimmed by 2 bases and 1 base, with 10 bases remaining between them. This CDR3 spans 15 amino acids. CDR3 sequence: CASSLGGQSNQPQHF. The CDR3 bases are TGCGCCAGCAGCTTAGGCGGTCAGAGCAATCAGCCCCAGCATTTT.

The genes are TRBV5-1 and TRBJ2-7, with 8 bases lining up with TRBD2. Trimming took 0 bases from V and 3 from J; bases not matched to a gene: 5. This CDR3 comprises 15 residues. CDR1 and CDR2 (germline): SGHRS, YFSETQ. The CDR3 DNA is TGCGCCAGCAGCTTGGATGCTAGCGGGTACTACGAGCAGTACTTC. Translated: CASSLDASGYYEQYF.

The chain joins TRBV6-6 to TRBJ1-2; no clear D. CDR1 is MNHNY, CDR2 SVGAGI, per germline (reference sequence). The CDR3 totals 14 residues. V gave up 5 bases and J gave up 3 bases, with 13 bases separating them. CDR3 protein: CASSPAGSYYGYTF. In DNA, the CDR3 is TGTGCCAGCAGTCCCGCCGGGAGCTACTATGGCTACACCTTC.

The J gene is TRBJ1-3, the V gene TRBV30; no reliable D call. This CDR3 has 14 amino acids. V lost 3 bases, J lost 0 bases, and 9 bases lay in between. CDR1 is GTSNPN and CDR2 is SVGIG in the germline V gene (reference sequence). The CDR3 DNA follows: TGTGCCTGGAGCGGGTACCTCTCTGGAAACACCATATATTTT. Residues: CAWSGYLSGNTIYF.

The chain uses TRBV30 and TRBJ2-4; D is unclear. The CDR3 has 13 amino acids. The V end lost 4 bases, the J end lost 6 bases, and 13 bases lay between the germline ends. Germline values: CDR1 GTSNPN, CDR2 SVGIG (reference sequence). The CDR3 spells CAWTRDPRNIQYF. CDR3 DNA sequence: TGTGCCTGGACTAGGGATCCTAGAAACATTCAGTACTTC.

The rearrangement joins TRBV25-1 to TRBJ1-2; tentatively, D is TRBD1 (5 bases). This CDR3 comprises 12 residues. The germline gives CDR1 MGHDK, CDR2 SYGVNS. The ends were cut back, 6 bases at V and 8 bases at J, with 13 bases in the middle. CDR3: CASSQGAAGYTF. Here the CDR3 DNA reads TGTGCCAGCAGCCAAGGGGCGGCGGGCTACACCTTC.

The J gene is TRBJ1-5, the V gene TRBV19; 7 bases are a match to TRBD1. Germline-derived CDR1 and CDR2 are LNHDA and SQIVND (reference sequence). The CDR3 consists of 15 residues. The V gene end was trimmed by 8 bases and the J gene end by 0 bases; junction bases not matched to a gene: 7. CDR3 sequence: CASSAGTDSNQPQHF. DNA of the CDR3: TGTGCCAGTTCAGCCGGGACAGATAGCAATCAGCCCCAGCATTTT.

A single count supports this clone. The chain has TRBV13 and TRBJ2-7, with 8 bases fitting TRBD2. The germline gives CDR1 PRHDT, CDR2 FYEKMQ (reference sequence). V lost 0 bases, J lost 3 bases, and 1 base stayed unmatched. The CDR3 runs 14 residues. The CDR3 sequence is CASSLGGGDYEQYF. The CDR3 DNA reads TGTGCCAGCAGCTTAGGCGGGGGGGACTACGAGCAGTACTTC.